The 9 T cell receptor beta chains given below trace back to one sample, sequenced in a study of T cell responses to AZD1222 COVID-19 vaccine. The data were produced by immunoSEQ multiplex PCR, yet TCRdb's version contains in-frame clones alone and is incomplete. The sample has about 150,000 clones, about nine tenths seen once. This specimen consisted of peripheral blood, obtained 28 days after the second AZD1222 dose. The receptors shown here come from an adult who received the AZD1222 COVID-19 vaccine.

The chain employs TRBV14 and TRBJ2-5; 8 bases map to TRBD1. The V gene end was trimmed by 0 bases and the J gene end by 5 bases; junction bases not matched to a gene: 5. Per the germline V gene, CDR1 is SGHDN and CDR2 is FVKESK. CDR3 length: 15 amino acids. The CDR3: CASSQDQGARETQYF. In DNA, the CDR3 is TGTGCCAGCAGCCAAGATCAGGGGGCGAGGGAGACCCAGTACTTC. Based on the CDR3 plus reference TRBV14 and TRBJ2-5, the full variable domain is EAGVTQFPSHSVIEKGQTVTLRCDPISGHDNLYWYRRVMGKEIKFLLHFVKESKQDESGMPNNRFLAERTGGTYSTLKVQPAELEDSGVYFCASSQDQGARETQYFGPGTRLLVL.

The sample holds one count of this clone. The chain is built from TRBV19 and TRBJ2-2, with 9 nucleotides matching TRBD2. CDR3 size: 19 residues. The trim removed 3 bases at V and 1 base at J, leaving 12 bases unmatched. Germline V gives CDR1 LNHDA, CDR2 SQIVND (reference sequence). The CDR3 loop is CASSIGRFGLALNTGELFF. In DNA form, the CDR3 reads TGTGCCAGTAGTATTGGACGATTTGGACTAGCGCTGAACACCGGGGAGCTGTTTTTT.

The rearrangement links TRBV20-1 to TRBJ2-1; D unclear. Per the germline V gene, CDR1 is DFQATT and CDR2 is SNEGSKA (reference sequence). V lost 6 bases, J lost 4 bases, and 7 bases lay in between. The CDR3 extends over 11 amino acids. CDR3 coding DNA: TGCAGTGCCAGTCAGTACAATGAGCAGTTCTTC. Its translation is CSASQYNEQFF.

This chain joins TRBV6-1 and TRBJ1-2; D unresolved. Germline CDR1 MNHNS, CDR2 SASEGT. V lost 1 base to trimming and J lost 5 bases, with 14 bases between them. The CDR3 is 15 residues long. This chain's CDR3 is CASSEGVRWTYGYTF. In DNA, the CDR3 is TGTGCCAGCAGTGAAGGTGTGAGGTGGACGTATGGCTACACCTTC.

The table lists this clone with a count of one. The chain combines TRBV19 with TRBJ2-1; TRBD1 is a possible D gene (6 bases). Deletions cut 1 base from V and 8 bases from J, with 12 bases between. The CDR3 sequence is 14 residues long. Per germline, CDR1 LNHDA and CDR2 SQIVND (reference sequence). For the CDR3, the DNA is TGTGCCAGTAGTATAGTGGACAGTTACCATGAGCAGTTCTTC. This sequence encodes CASSIVDSYHEQFF.

The chain has TRBV7-2 and TRBJ2-5, with 8 bases aligning to TRBD2. After removal of 1 base from V and 5 bases from J, the junction contained 12 bases not matched to a gene. Germline values: CDR1 SGHTA, CDR2 FQGNSA. This CDR3 is 17 amino acids long. CDR3 in amino acids: CASSLGIVRGVGETQYF. The CDR3 DNA reads as TGTGCCAGCAGCTTAGGAATTGTGCGGGGGGTCGGGGAGACCCAGTACTTC.

The rearrangement joins TRBV6-4 to TRBJ2-1, with a weak D call TRBD2 (6 bases). V gave up 8 bases and J gave up 1 base, with 6 bases separating them. In germline, CDR1 is MRHNA, CDR2 SNTAGT. This CDR3 comprises 12 residues. The CDR3 coding sequence is TGTGCCAGCCGGGGGTCCTACAATGAGCAGTTCTTC. Translation gives CASRGSYNEQFF.

The J gene is TRBJ2-1, the V gene TRBV5-1, with a possible D match to TRBD1 (6 bases). The CDR3 totals 16 residues. The V end lost 0 bases, the J end lost 6 bases, and 16 bases lay between the germline ends. The germline V gene encodes CDR1 SGHRS and CDR2 YFSETQ. CDR3 nucleotides: TGCGCCAGCAGCTTGGGGGTCACAGGGTGGGGCAATGAGCAGTTCTTC. It yields the protein CASSLGVTGWGNEQFF.

The V and J genes are TRBV20-1 and TRBJ1-3; 8 nucleotides agree with TRBD1. The trim removed 6 bases at V and 0 bases at J, leaving 4 bases unmatched. The CDR3 contains 14 residues. The germline gives CDR1 DFQATT, CDR2 SNEGSKA (reference sequence). CDR3 sequence reads: CSASDRGSGNTIYF. The CDR3 DNA follows: TGCAGTGCCAGTGACAGGGGCTCTGGAAACACCATATATTTT.